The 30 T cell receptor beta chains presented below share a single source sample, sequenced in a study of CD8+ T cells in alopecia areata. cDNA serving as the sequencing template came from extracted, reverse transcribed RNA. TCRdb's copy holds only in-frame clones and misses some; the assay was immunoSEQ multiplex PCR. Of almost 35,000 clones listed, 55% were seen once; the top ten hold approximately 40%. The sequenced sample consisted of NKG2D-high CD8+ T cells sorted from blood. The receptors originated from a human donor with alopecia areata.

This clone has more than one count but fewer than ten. In DNA, the CDR3 is TGTGCCAGCAGCTTAGTGCACGGGGAGCTGTTTTTT. It encodes CASSLVHGELFF. The chain combines TRBV7-6 with TRBJ2-2; D gene ambiguous. CDR1 is SGHVS and CDR2 is FNYEAQ in the germline V gene. The CDR3 is 12 residues long. V gave up 1 base and J gave up 7 bases, with 4 bases separating them.

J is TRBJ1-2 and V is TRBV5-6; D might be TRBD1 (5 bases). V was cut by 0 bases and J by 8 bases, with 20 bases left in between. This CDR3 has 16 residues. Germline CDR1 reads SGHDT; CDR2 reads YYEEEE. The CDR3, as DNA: TGTGCCAGCAGCTTGGCCTCCCGGGGCCGGATAGAAGGCTACACCTTC. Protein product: CASSLASRGRIEGYTF.

The CDR3, as DNA: TGTGCCAGCAGTGAAGGAGGGGGCGGTTTTCAGCCCCAGCATTTT. Its protein product is CASSEGGGGFQPQHF. The rearrangement uses TRBV2 and TRBJ1-5; TRBD1 matches at 7 bases. Looked up from germline, CDR1 is SNHLY and CDR2 is FYNNEI. J was trimmed by 6 bases and V by 1 base; bases with no gene match: 6. The CDR3 is 15 residues long.

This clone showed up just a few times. CDR3 region: CATRRGLNTEAFF. For the CDR3, the DNA is TGTGCCACCAGGCGGGGGCTCAACACTGAAGCTTTCTTT. J is TRBJ1-1 and V is TRBV28; D possibly corresponds to TRBD1 (6 bases). The V and J ends lost 10 bases and 2 bases respectively, with 14 bases between them. The germline V gene encodes CDR1 MDHEN and CDR2 SYDVKM. The CDR3 spans 13 residues.

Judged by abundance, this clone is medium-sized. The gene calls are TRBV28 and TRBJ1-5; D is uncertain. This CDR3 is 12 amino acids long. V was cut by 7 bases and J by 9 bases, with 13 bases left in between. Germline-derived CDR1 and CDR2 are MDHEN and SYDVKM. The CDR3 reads CASTSLRGPQHF. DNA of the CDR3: TGTGCCAGCACTTCTCTACGTGGGCCCCAGCATTTT.

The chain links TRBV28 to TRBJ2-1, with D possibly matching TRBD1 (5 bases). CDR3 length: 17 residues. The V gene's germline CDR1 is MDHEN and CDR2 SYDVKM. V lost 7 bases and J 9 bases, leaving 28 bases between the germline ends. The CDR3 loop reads CASTSLTNLGLGGEQFF. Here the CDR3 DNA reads TGTGCCAGCACCTCCCTAACAAACTTGGGGCTTGGTGGTGAGCAGTTCTTC.

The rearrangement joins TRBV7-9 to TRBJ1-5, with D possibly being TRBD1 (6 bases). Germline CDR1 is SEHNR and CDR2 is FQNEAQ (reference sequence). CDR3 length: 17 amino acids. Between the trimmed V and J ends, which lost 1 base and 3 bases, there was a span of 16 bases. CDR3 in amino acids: CASSLVVKGGSNQPQHF. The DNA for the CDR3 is TGTGCCAGCAGCTTAGTCGTCAAAGGGGGATCCAATCAGCCCCAGCATTTT.

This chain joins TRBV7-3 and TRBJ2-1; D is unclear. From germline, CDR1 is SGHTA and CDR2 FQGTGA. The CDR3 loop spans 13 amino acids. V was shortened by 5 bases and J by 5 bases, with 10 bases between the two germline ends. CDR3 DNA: TGTGCCAGCAGCAACATTAGAGACAATGAGCAGTTCTTC. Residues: CASSNIRDNEQFF. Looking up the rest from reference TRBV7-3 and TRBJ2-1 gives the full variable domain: GAGVSQTPSNKVTEKGKYVELRCDPISGHTALYWYRQSLGQGPEFLIYFQGTGAADDSGLPNDRFFAVRPEGSVSTLKIQRTERGDSAVYLCASSNIRDNEQFFGPGTRLTVL.

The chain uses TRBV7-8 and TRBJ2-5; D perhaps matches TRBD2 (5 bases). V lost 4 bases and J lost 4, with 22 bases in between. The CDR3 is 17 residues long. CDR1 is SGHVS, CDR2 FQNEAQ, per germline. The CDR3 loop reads CASSSGRKKPAGETQYF. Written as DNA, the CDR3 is TGTGCCAGCAGCTCGGGAAGAAAGAAACCGGCAGGAGAGACCCAGTACTTC.

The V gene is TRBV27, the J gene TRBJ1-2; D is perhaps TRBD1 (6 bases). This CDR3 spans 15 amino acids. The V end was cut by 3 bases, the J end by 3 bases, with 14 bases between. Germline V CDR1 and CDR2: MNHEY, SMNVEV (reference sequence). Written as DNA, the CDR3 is TGTGCCAGCAGTTTGGGGGCCGGGGGCTACTATGGCTACACCTTC. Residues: CASSLGAGGYYGYTF.

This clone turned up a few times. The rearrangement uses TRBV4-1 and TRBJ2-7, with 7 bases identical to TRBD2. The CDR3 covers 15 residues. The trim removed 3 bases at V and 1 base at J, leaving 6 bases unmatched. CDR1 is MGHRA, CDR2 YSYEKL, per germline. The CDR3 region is CASSHGLADSYEQYF. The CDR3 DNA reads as TGCGCCAGCAGCCACGGCCTAGCGGATTCCTACGAGCAGTACTTC.

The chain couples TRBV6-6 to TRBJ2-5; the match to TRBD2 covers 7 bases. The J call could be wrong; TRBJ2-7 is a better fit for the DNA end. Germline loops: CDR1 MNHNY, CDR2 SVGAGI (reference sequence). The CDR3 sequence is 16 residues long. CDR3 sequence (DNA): TGTGCCAGCAGTTACTCCCCACTAGCGAGGCTCTACGAGCAGTACTTC. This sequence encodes CASSYSPLARLYEQYF.

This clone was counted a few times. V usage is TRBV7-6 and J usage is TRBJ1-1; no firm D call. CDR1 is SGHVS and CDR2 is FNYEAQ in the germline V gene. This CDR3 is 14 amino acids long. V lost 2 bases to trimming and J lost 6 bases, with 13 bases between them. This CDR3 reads CASSLTGSWSEAFF. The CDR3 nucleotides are TGTGCCAGCAGCTTAACCGGGTCATGGTCTGAAGCTTTCTTT.

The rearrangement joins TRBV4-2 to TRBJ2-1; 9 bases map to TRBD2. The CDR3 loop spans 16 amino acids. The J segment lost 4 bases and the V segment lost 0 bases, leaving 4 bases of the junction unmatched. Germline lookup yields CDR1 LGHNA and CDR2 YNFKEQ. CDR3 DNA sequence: TGTGCCAGCAGCCAAGATTCGAGCGGGGGGTACAATGAGCAGTTCTTC. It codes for CASSQDSSGGYNEQFF.

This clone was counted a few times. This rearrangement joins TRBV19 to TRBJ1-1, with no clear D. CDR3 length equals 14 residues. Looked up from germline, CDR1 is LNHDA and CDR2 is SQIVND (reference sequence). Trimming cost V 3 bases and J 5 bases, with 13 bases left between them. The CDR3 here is CASSIVEGKTEAFF. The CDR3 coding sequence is TGTGCCAGTAGTATCGTTGAGGGTAAGACTGAAGCTTTCTTT.

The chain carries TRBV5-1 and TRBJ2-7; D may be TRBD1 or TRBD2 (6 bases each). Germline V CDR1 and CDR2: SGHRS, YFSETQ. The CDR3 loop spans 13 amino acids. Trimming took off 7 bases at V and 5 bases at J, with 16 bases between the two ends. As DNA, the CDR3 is TGCGCCAGCGCGGCGGTCGGGGGCGACGAGCAGTACTTC. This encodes CASAAVGGDEQYF.

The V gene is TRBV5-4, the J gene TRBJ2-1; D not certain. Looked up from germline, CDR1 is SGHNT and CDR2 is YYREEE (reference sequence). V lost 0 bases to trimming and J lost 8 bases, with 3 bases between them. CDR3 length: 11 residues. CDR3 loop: CASSLGYEQFF. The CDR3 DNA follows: TGTGCCAGCAGCTTGGGGTATGAGCAGTTCTTC.

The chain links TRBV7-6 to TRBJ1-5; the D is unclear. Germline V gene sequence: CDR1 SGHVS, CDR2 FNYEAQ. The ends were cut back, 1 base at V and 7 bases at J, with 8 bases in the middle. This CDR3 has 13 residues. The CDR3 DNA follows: TGTGCCAGCAGCTTAGGTGTTCGGCAGCCCCAGCATTTT. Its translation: CASSLGVRQPQHF.

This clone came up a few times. The CDR3 DNA is TGTGCCAGCAGCTTAGCGCCTGAAGCTTTCTTT. This sequence encodes CASSLAPEAFF. This rearrangement joins TRBV7-9 to TRBJ1-1; D gene ambiguous. Trimming took off 0 bases at V and 6 bases at J, with 2 bases between the two ends. Germline V gene sequence: CDR1 SEHNR, CDR2 FQNEAQ (reference sequence). The CDR3 is made up of 11 amino acids.

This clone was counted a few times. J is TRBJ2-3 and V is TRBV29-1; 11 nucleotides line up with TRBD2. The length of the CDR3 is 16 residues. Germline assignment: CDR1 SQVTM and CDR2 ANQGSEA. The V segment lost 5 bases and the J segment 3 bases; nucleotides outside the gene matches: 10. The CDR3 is CSVFSTASGRTDTQYF. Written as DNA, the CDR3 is TGCAGCGTTTTTTCAACCGCTAGCGGGAGGACAGATACGCAGTATTTT.

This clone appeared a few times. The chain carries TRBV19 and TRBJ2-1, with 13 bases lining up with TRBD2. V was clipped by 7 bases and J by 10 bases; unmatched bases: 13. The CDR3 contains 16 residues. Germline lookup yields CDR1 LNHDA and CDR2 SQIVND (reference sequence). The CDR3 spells CASTRYGGTSGKEQFF. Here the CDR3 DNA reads TGTGCCAGTACTCGCTACGGGGGGACTAGCGGGAAAGAGCAGTTCTTC.

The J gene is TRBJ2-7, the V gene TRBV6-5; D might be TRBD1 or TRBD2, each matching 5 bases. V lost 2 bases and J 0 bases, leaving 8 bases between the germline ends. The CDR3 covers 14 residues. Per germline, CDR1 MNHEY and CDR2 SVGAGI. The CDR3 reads CASSYDGASYEQYF. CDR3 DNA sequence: TGTGCCAGCAGTTACGACGGGGCCTCCTACGAGCAGTACTTC.

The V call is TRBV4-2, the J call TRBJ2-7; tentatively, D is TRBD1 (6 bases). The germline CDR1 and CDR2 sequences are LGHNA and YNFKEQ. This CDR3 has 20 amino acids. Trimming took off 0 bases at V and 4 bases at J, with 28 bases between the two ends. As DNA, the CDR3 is TGTGCCAGCAGCCAAGATCTACAGGGATTCCGGCGCTCGGGCGAATACGAGCAGTACTTC. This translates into CASSQDLQGFRRSGEYEQYF.

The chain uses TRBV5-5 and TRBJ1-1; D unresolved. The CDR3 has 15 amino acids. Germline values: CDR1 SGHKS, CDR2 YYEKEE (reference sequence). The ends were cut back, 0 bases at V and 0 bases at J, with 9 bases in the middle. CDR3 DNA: TGTGCCAGCAGCTTGGCCATTGGGGTGAACACTGAAGCTTTCTTT. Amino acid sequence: CASSLAIGVNTEAFF.

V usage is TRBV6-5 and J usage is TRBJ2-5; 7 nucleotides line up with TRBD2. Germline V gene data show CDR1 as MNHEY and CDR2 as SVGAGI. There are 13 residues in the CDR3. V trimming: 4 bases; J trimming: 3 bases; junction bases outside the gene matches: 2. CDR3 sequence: CASSWAGEETQYF. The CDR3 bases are TGTGCCAGCAGTTGGGCGGGGGAAGAGACCCAGTACTTC.

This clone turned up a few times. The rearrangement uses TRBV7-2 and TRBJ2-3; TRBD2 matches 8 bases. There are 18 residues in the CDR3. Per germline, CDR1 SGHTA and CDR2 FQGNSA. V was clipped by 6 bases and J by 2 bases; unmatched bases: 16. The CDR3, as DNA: TGTGCCAGCAGTCACAATCGGGGGGGAGGAAGGATCACAGATACGCAGTATTTT. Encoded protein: CASSHNRGGGRITDTQYF. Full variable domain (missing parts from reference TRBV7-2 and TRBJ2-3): GAGVSQSPSNKVTEKGKDVELRCDPISGHTALYWYRQSLGQGLEFLIYFQGNSAPDKSGLPSDRFSAERTGGSVSTLTIQRTQQEDSAVYLCASSHNRGGGRITDTQYFGPGTRLTVL.

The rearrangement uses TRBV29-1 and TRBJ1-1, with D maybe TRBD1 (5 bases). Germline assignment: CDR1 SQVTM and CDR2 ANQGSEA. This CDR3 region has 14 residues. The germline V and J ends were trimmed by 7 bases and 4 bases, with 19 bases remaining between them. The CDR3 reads CSAVGLSFGTEAFF. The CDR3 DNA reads TGCAGCGCCGTGGGACTGTCTTTTGGCACTGAAGCTTTCTTT.

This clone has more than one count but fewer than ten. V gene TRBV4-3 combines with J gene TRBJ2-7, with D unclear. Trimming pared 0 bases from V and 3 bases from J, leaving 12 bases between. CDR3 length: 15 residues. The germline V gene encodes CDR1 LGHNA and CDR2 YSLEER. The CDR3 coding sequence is TGCGCCAGCAGCCAAGAATGGAAGGAGATCTACGAGCAGTACTTC. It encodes CASSQEWKEIYEQYF.

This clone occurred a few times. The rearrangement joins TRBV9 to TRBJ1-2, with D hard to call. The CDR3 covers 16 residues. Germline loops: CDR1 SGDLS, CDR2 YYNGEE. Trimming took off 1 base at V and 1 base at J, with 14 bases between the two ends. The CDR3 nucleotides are TGTGCCAGCAGCGTATCCCCTAAGCTGATTAACTATGGCTACACCTTC. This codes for CASSVSPKLINYGYTF.

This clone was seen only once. CDR3 amino acids: CASSPGTALYEQYF. Here the CDR3 DNA reads TGTGCCAGCAGCCCCGGGACAGCTCTCTACGAGCAGTACTTC. The V gene is TRBV7-9, the J gene TRBJ2-7; 7 positions match TRBD1. Germline-derived CDR1 and CDR2 are SEHNR and FQNEAQ (reference sequence). This CDR3 is built from 14 residues. V lost 5 bases to trimming and J lost 3 bases; unmatched junction nucleotides: 7.